A selection of T cell receptor beta chains follows, all from one sample in a study of blood T cell repertoires in COVID-19. Data came from immunoSEQ multiplex PCR; TCRdb stores just in-frame clones and leaves some out. The sample has 500,000 to 600,000 clones, around 90% seen once. Specimen: peripheral blood. The receptors here all came from a woman aged 45-65 years with COVID-19, enrolled during active disease. CDR3s include the opening cysteine and the closing phenylalanine or tryptophan. D genes are given only for firm matches. Clone size is not always given. Where it is, it says once, few, many or a class for expanded clones.

clone_size,j_call,d_call,v_call,cdr3_aa,cdr3_nt
once,TRBJ1-5,.,TRBV29-1,CSVGQPDQPQHF,TGCAGCGTTGGACAGCCGGATCAGCCCCAGCATTTT
.,TRBJ1-2,.,TRBV9,CASSVARSSNYGYTF,TGTGCCAGCAGCGTAGCAAGGAGCTCTAACTATGGCTACACCTTC
.,TRBJ2-7,TRBD1,TRBV11-2,CASSCGQGWCEQYF,TGTGCCAGCAGCTGTGGACAGGGATGGTGCGAGCAGTACTTC
.,TRBJ1-2,.,TRBV5-1,CASSATVARNYGYTF,TGCGCCAGCAGCGCGACGGTTGCCAGGAACTATGGCTACACCTTC
.,TRBJ1-2,.,TRBV6-5,CASSYSRNYGYTF,TGTGCCAGCAGTTACTCGCGGAACTATGGCTACACCTTC
.,TRBJ1-1,.,TRBV5-1,CASKLEGSLGAFF,TGCGCCAGCAAGCTTGAGGGTTCGTTGGGCGCTTTCTTT
.,TRBJ2-5,.,TRBV24-1,CATSDYDRARGLETQYF,TGTGCCACCAGTGATTATGACAGAGCGAGGGGGTTGGAGACCCAGTACTTC
few,TRBJ1-1,.,TRBV11-2,CASSLDTNTEAFF,TGTGCCAGCAGCCTGGACACGAACACTGAAGCTTTCTTT
.,TRBJ1-1,.,TRBV19,CASSVGQSPEAFF,TGTGCCAGTAGTGTCGGACAGAGCCCTGAAGCTTTCTTT
.,TRBJ1-1,TRBD1,TRBV19,CASSIGRGPSEAFF,TGTGCCAGTAGTATAGGCAGGGGGCCGTCTGAAGCTTTCTTT
.,TRBJ1-1,.,TRBV12-3/TRBV12-4,CASSLVADAEAFF,TGTGCCAGCAGTTTAGTAGCGGACGCTGAAGCTTTCTTT
.,TRBJ1-2,.,TRBV18,CASSRDLGYGYTF,TGTGCCAGCTCGCGGGACCTCGGCTATGGCTACACCTTC
few,TRBJ2-5,.,TRBV4-1,CASSQDRYGGTQYF,TGCGCCAGCAGCCAAGATCGATACGGGGGGACCCAGTACTTC
.,TRBJ1-2,TRBD1,TRBV7-2,CASSFLTGQDSNYGYTF,TGTGCCAGCAGCTTTCTGACAGGACAGGATTCTAACTATGGCTACACCTTC
.,TRBJ2-2,TRBD1,TRBV2,CASSETPGTGGYISTGELFF,TGTGCCAGCAGTGAAACCCCCGGGACAGGGGGCTACATCAGCACCGGGGAGCTGTTTTTT
many,TRBJ1-5,.,TRBV15,CATSREGPGNYQPQHF,TGTGCCACCAGCAGAGAAGGCCCGGGTAACTATCAGCCCCAGCATTTT
.,TRBJ1-2,TRBD1,TRBV5-1,CASSLGTGTYGYTF,TGCGCCAGCAGCTTGGGGACAGGGACCTATGGCTACACCTTC
.,TRBJ2-7,.,TRBV5-4,CASSWGTSPYEQYF,TGTGCCAGCAGCTGGGGGACATCCCCCTACGAGCAGTACTTC
few,TRBJ2-7,TRBD1,TRBV30,CAWRTGGYEQYF,TGTGCCTGGCGGACAGGGGGTTACGAGCAGTACTTC
.,TRBJ1-2,TRBD1,TRBV5-1,CASSRTGVTANYGYTF,TGCGCCAGCAGCCGGACAGGGGTGACAGCTAACTATGGCTACACCTTC
.,TRBJ2-5,TRBD2,TRBV5-5,CASSLGGTLQQETQYF,TGTGCCAGCAGCCTGGGAGGGACTCTACAACAAGAGACCCAGTACTTC
.,TRBJ1-2,TRBD1,TRBV24-1,CATSGTGGTGYTF,TGTGCCACCAGCGGGACAGGGGGCACTGGCTACACCTTC
once,TRBJ2-7,.,TRBV6-1,CASSEDVAGLGYEQYF,TGTGCCAGCAGTGAAGACGTGGCGGGGTTGGGATACGAGCAGTACTTC
once,TRBJ2-5,.,TRBV24-1,CATSDTGLWKETQYF,TGTGCCACCAGTGACACTGGACTGTGGAAAGAGACCCAGTACTTC
.,TRBJ1-1,TRBD1,TRBV7-9,CASSLVGTGYMNTEAFF,TGTGCCAGCAGCTTAGTGGGGACAGGATACATGAACACTGAAGCTTTCTTT
.,TRBJ2-1,.,TRBV30,CAWSVHLIGIAYNEQFF,TGTGCCTGGAGTGTACATTTAATCGGGATCGCCTACAATGAGCAGTTCTTC
.,TRBJ1-5,TRBD1,TRBV19,CASSIDRGQGNQPQHF,TGTGCCAGTAGTATAGATCGGGGACAGGGGAATCAGCCCCAGCATTTT
few,TRBJ1-6,.,TRBV21-1,CASSKGRDRGNSPLHF,TGTGCCAGCAGCAAAGGGAGAGACAGGGGCAATTCACCCCTCCACTTT
.,TRBJ1-1,.,TRBV5-5,CASSFSGNTEAFF,TGTGCCAGCAGCTTCAGCGGGAACACTGAAGCTTTCTTT
.,TRBJ2-1,TRBD1,TRBV6-5,CASTATGYYNEQFF,TGTGCCAGCACCGCGACAGGGTACTACAATGAGCAGTTCTTC
.,TRBJ2-7,.,TRBV10-1,CASSERGASHYEQYF,TGCGCCAGCAGTGAGAGAGGCGCTAGCCATTACGAGCAGTACTTC
once,TRBJ1-3,.,TRBV3-1/TRBV3-2,CASSLMTGRSSGNTIYF,TGTGCCAGCAGCTTGATGACAGGTCGGTCTTCTGGAAACACCATATATTTT
.,TRBJ1-1,.,TRBV6-5,CASNPSRGGNTEAFF,TGTGCCAGCAACCCTTCTAGGGGAGGGAACACTGAAGCTTTCTTT
.,TRBJ1-4,.,TRBV29-1,CSVAVGGVGEKLFF,TGCAGCGTCGCAGTAGGGGGAGTTGGTGAAAAACTGTTTTTT
.,TRBJ1-5,.,TRBV28,CASSLSQGFNQPQHF,TGTGCCAGCAGTTTATCACAGGGTTTCAATCAGCCCCAGCATTTT
.,TRBJ1-5,TRBD1,TRBV5-5,CASSRQQGANQPQHF,TGTGCCAGCAGCCGCCAACAGGGGGCCAATCAGCCCCAGCATTTT
once,TRBJ1-1,.,TRBV3-1/TRBV3-2,CASSPEGGSEAFF,TGTGCCAGCAGCCCCGAAGGGGGAAGTGAAGCTTTCTTT
.,TRBJ2-3,TRBD2,TRBV7-6,CASSLRGEFTDTQYF,TGTGCCAGCAGCTTACGGGGGGAATTCACAGATACGCAGTATTTT
.,TRBJ2-2,TRBD1,TRBV2,CASRGKIDRGLDTGELFF,TGTGCCAGCAGAGGTAAAATCGACAGGGGGCTGGACACCGGGGAGCTGTTTTTT
.,TRBJ2-2,.,TRBV29-1,CSALRGANTGELFF,TGCAGCGCCTTGAGAGGAGCGAACACCGGGGAGCTGTTTTTT
.,TRBJ2-2,TRBD1,TRBV7-8,CASTPRTGTLTGELFF,TGTGCCAGCACCCCCCGGACAGGGACACTCACCGGGGAGCTGTTTTTT
once,TRBJ1-5,TRBD1,TRBV4-1,CASSRGQSNQPQHF,TGCGCCAGCAGCCGGGGACAGAGCAATCAGCCCCAGCATTTT
.,TRBJ2-3,TRBD1,TRBV6-5,CASTGTGTTDTQYF,TGTGCCAGCACCGGGACAGGGACAACAGATACGCAGTATTTT
.,TRBJ2-7,TRBD2,TRBV24-1,CATSDSSGGAYEQYF,TGTGCCACCAGTGATTCGAGCGGGGGGGCGTACGAGCAGTACTTC
.,TRBJ1-2,.,TRBV19,CASNPLSGISYGYTF,TGTGCCAGTAACCCTTTGTCAGGGATATCCTATGGCTACACCTTC
.,TRBJ2-1,.,TRBV27,CASSLVGGYNEGQFF,TGTGCCAGCAGTTTAGTAGGAGGTTACAATGAGGGGCAGTTCTTC
.,TRBJ1-6,TRBD1,TRBV7-9,CASRPGTGAVNSPLHF,TGTGCCAGCAGACCCGGGACAGGGGCGGTTAATTCACCCCTCCACTTT
.,TRBJ1-6,TRBD1,TRBV10-3,CAISEGRGKNSPLHF,TGTGCCATCAGTGAGGGCAGGGGGAAAAATTCACCCCTCCACTTT